One sample yielded the 25 T cell receptor beta chains listed below, sequenced in a study of spatial heterogeneity in lung cancer (dated by TCRdb to about 2019). The protocol used for the library was 5' RACE. The run used a NextSeq 500. The public reads were reprocessed in TCRdb via fastp at Q25 and MiXCR, keeping in-frame beta chains. Each entry is one CDR3 protein sequence, shown with its most common DNA and genes. This sample is represented by 15,000 to 20,000 distinct CDR3 sequences; about 10% of them were singletons. The ten largest clones take up roughly 20% of the sample. In the paper's terms, the time point label means: blood at routine non-recurrence follow-up after resection. The specimen comprised PBMCs, sampled at follow-up. All receptors derive from a male donor with early-stage non-small cell lung cancer.

There are many counts of this clonotype. V gene TRBV12-3 or TRBV12-4 combines with J gene TRBJ2-3; 7 bases align to TRBD2. After removal of 5 bases from V and 4 bases from J, the junction contained 15 bases not matched to a gene. This CDR3 region has 17 residues. The CDR3 DNA reads TGTGCCAGCAGTCAGGGAGGGCAGCCCGGAGACGCAGATACGCAGTATTTT. Amino acids: CASSQGGQPGDADTQYF.

This clonotype showed up many times. The gene calls are TRBV4-1 and TRBJ2-2; TRBD2 agrees at 11 bases. The CDR3 sequence is 17 residues long. V shed 6 bases and J 5 bases; nucleotides not matched to a gene: 11. Germline V CDR1 and CDR2: MGHRA, YSYEKL. CDR3 loop: CASSSRTSGLGTGELFF. DNA for the CDR3: TGCGCCAGCAGTTCCAGGACTAGCGGGCTAGGAACCGGGGAGCTGTTTTTT.

This clonotype was counted many times. V is TRBV29-1 and J is TRBJ2-3; D remains ambiguous. The CDR3 covers 10 residues. CDR1 SQVTM and CDR2 ANQGSEA come from the germline V gene. The V end was cut by 7 bases, the J end by 6 bases, with 8 bases between. CDR3 bases: TGCAGCGACGGGTGGGATACGCAGTATTTT. This encodes CSDGWDTQYF.

By share, this clonotype counts as medium-sized. The chain combines TRBV7-7 with TRBJ2-7; TRBD2 aligns across 10 bases. CDR1 SSHAT and CDR2 FNYEAQ come from the germline V gene (reference sequence). The CDR3 totals 15 residues. V trimming: 5 bases; J trimming: 3 bases; junction bases outside the gene matches: 7. CDR3 residues: CASSETSGAFYEQYF. The CDR3 coding sequence is TGTGCCAGCAGCGAAACTAGCGGGGCTTTCTACGAGCAGTACTTC.

This clonotype was found many times. The chain carries TRBV4-2 and TRBJ2-2, with 8 bases that match TRBD2. The CDR3 runs to 18 residues. Germline V gives CDR1 LGHNA, CDR2 YNFKEQ. V lost 0 bases to trimming and J lost 7 bases; unmatched junction nucleotides: 13. The CDR3 reads CASSQEPGLSGSGGELFF. DNA for the CDR3: TGTGCCAGCAGCCAAGAACCTGGGTTAAGCGGGAGCGGCGGGGAGCTGTTTTTT.

This clonotype appeared many times. This rearrangement joins TRBV20-1 to TRBJ2-2; 9 bases match TRBD1. After removal of 3 bases from V and 6 bases from J, the junction contained 8 bases not matched to a gene. The V gene's germline CDR1 is DFQATT and CDR2 SNEGSKA (reference sequence). This CDR3 spans 15 amino acids. CDR3 nucleotide sequence: TGCAGTGCTAGGAAGGACAGGGGATCTCCCGGGGAGCTGTTTTTT. Amino acids: CSARKDRGSPGELFF.

This clonotype was seen many times. The chain's CDR3 is CASSRWSYEQYF. CDR3 sequence (DNA): TGTGCCAGCAGCCGGTGGAGTTACGAGCAGTACTTC. This chain links TRBV5-6 with TRBJ2-7; D is undetermined. The CDR3 has 12 amino acids. The germline V gene has CDR1 SGHDT and CDR2 YYEEEE. V lost 4 bases and J 4 bases, leaving 9 bases between the germline ends.

This clonotype showed up many times. The genes are TRBV4-2 and TRBJ2-5, with TRBD2 identical over 9 bases. The CDR3 runs to 15 residues. Germline CDR1 is LGHNA and CDR2 is YNFKEQ. J lost 1 base, V lost 1 base, and 1 base had no gene match. The CDR3: CASSQAREGQETQYF. Written as DNA, the CDR3 is TGTGCCAGCAGCCAAGCGCGGGAGGGCCAAGAGACCCAGTACTTC.

The chain has TRBV5-4 and TRBJ2-7; 8 bases are shared with TRBD2. The CDR3 length is 13 residues. Germline loops: CDR1 SGHNT, CDR2 YYREEE (reference sequence). Germline trimming cut 4 bases from V and 4 bases from J; bases unmatched to any gene: 4. In DNA, the CDR3 is TGTGCCAGCAGCGTAGCGGGGACTTACGAGCAGTACTTC. This translates into CASSVAGTYEQYF.

This clonotype was recorded only once. V gene TRBV11-2 combines with J gene TRBJ2-1, with TRBD2 matching 13 bases. After removal of 1 base from V and 0 bases from J, the junction contained 9 bases not matched to a gene. This CDR3 spans 20 amino acids. Germline V lookup: CDR1 SGHAT, CDR2 FQNNGV. CDR3 loop: CASSLVGGLAGDLSYNEQFF. In nucleotides, the CDR3 is TGTGCCAGCAGCTTAGTGGGAGGACTAGCGGGGGACCTCTCCTACAATGAGCAGTTCTTC. Full variable domain (rest looked up from reference TRBV11-2 and TRBJ2-1): EAGVAQSPRYKIIEKRQSVAFWCNPISGHATLYWYQQILGQGPKLLIQFQNNGVVDDSQLPKDRFSAERLKGVDSTLKIQPAKLEDSAVYLCASSLVGGLAGDLSYNEQFFGPGTRLTVL.

The chain is built from TRBV2 and TRBJ2-5; 7 bases are shared with TRBD1. CDR3 length: 15 amino acids. With 7 bases clipped from V and 0 bases from J, the junction kept 8 bases outside the gene matches. Germline values: CDR1 SNHLY, CDR2 FYNNEI. CDR3 nucleotide sequence: TGTGCCAGCAACATACAGGGGTGGTACCAAGAGACCCAGTACTTC. This gives the protein CASNIQGWYQETQYF.

This clonotype was picked up many times. The chain joins TRBV5-1 to TRBJ2-3; perhaps TRBD1 as D (5 bases). Trimming removed 2 bases at V and 1 base at J, with 11 bases between. Germline loops: CDR1 SGHRS, CDR2 YFSETQ. The CDR3 sequence is 15 residues long. The CDR3 loop reads CASSFGRVGTDTQYF. The DNA of the CDR3 is TGCGCCAGCAGCTTTGGCAGGGTGGGCACAGATACGCAGTATTTT. Filled out from reference TRBV5-1 and TRBJ2-3, the complete variable domain reads KAGVTQTPRYLIKTRGQQVTLSCSPISGHRSVSWYQQTPGQGLQFLFEYFSETQRNKGNFPGRFSGRQFSNSRSEMNVSTLELGDSALYLCASSFGRVGTDTQYFGPGTRLTVL.

The table lists this clonotype with many counts. This chain connects TRBV5-1 to TRBJ2-5; D may be TRBD2 (5 bases). V was shortened by 0 bases and J by 4 bases, with 13 bases between the two germline ends. Per the germline V gene, CDR1 is SGHRS and CDR2 is YFSETQ. The CDR3 loop spans 15 amino acids. The CDR3 region has the DNA TGCGCCAGCAGCTTGGCACCAGCGGCGGGAGAGACCCAGTACTTC. It specifies CASSLAPAAGETQYF.

This rearrangement joins TRBV5-1 to TRBJ1-3, with no clear D. The CDR3 length is 17 residues. CDR1 is SGHRS and CDR2 is YFSETQ in the germline V gene. Trimming shortened V by 7 bases and J by 4 bases, and 24 bases separated the two germline ends. CDR3: CASWKATDFRQGNTIYF. The CDR3, as DNA: TGCGCCAGCTGGAAGGCCACTGATTTTCGGCAGGGAAACACCATATATTTT. Based on the CDR3 plus reference TRBV5-1 and TRBJ1-3, the full variable domain is KAGVTQTPRYLIKTRGQQVTLSCSPISGHRSVSWYQQTPGQGLQFLFEYFSETQRNKGNFPGRFSGRQFSNSRSEMNVSTLELGDSALYLCASWKATDFRQGNTIYFGEGSWLTVV.

To note about this clonotype: A read error may be the cause here, since a much bigger clone is one base away. The conserved closing phenylalanine or tryptophan is absent in this CDR3, likely reflecting a read error. The chain recombines TRBV20-1 with TRBJ2-7; either TRBD1 or TRBD2 may supply D (5 bases each). Between the trimmed V and J ends, which lost 6 bases and 4 bases, there was a span of 22 bases. Germline CDR1 is DFQATT and CDR2 is SNEGSKA (reference sequence). The CDR3 totals 15 residues. CDR3 bases: TGCAGTGCACACGAGATGGGACCCTCAATTTACGAGCAGTACATC. As protein: CSAHEMGPSIYEQYI.

This clonotype was counted many times. This chain connects TRBV5-1 to TRBJ2-6; D gene uncertain. The germline gives CDR1 SGHRS, CDR2 YFSETQ. V was cut by 0 bases and J by 3 bases, with 10 bases left in between. The CDR3 runs 16 residues. The CDR3 sequence is CASSLVARDGANVLTF. The DNA of the CDR3 is TGCGCCAGCAGCTTGGTGGCCCGCGATGGGGCCAACGTCCTGACTTTC.

This clonotype is labeled as medium-sized. The CDR3: CASSPGTGTYNEQFF. CDR3 sequence (DNA): TGTGCCAGCAGCCCCGGGACAGGGACCTACAATGAGCAGTTCTTC. The rearrangement joins TRBV11-2 to TRBJ2-1; 9 bases line up with TRBD1. Germline CDR1 and CDR2: SGHAT and FQNNGV. V lost 5 bases to trimming and J lost 2 bases; unmatched junction nucleotides: 4. This CDR3 region has 15 residues. Full variable domain (outside the CDR3, taken from reference TRBV11-2 and TRBJ2-1): EAGVAQSPRYKIIEKRQSVAFWCNPISGHATLYWYQQILGQGPKLLIQFQNNGVVDDSQLPKDRFSAERLKGVDSTLKIQPAKLEDSAVYLCASSPGTGTYNEQFFGPGTRLTVL.

This clonotype turned up a few times. V and J are TRBV6-5 and TRBJ1-4, with D maybe TRBD1 (6 bases). V was trimmed by 4 bases and J by 11 bases, leaving 14 bases between them. This CDR3 is built from 13 residues. Looked up from germline, CDR1 is MNHEY and CDR2 is SVGAGI. CDR3 loop: CASSSHSGGKLFF. The CDR3 region has the DNA TGTGCCAGCAGTTCGCATTCGGGGGGCAAACTGTTTTTT.

This clonotype has ten or more counts. The chain couples TRBV13 to TRBJ2-1, with 10 bases that match TRBD1. The CDR3 covers 13 residues. Trimming cost V 11 bases and J 8 bases; bases outside gene matches: 9. Per germline, CDR1 PRHDT and CDR2 FYEKMQ (reference sequence). The CDR3 region has the DNA TGTGCCGGCCGGGACAGGGGATCTTATGAGCAGTTCTTC. Translating gives CAGRDRGSYEQFF.

This clonotype was seen many times. V gene TRBV30 combines with J gene TRBJ2-1; 7 positions match TRBD2. Germline CDR1 reads GTSNPN; CDR2 reads SVGIG (reference sequence). J gave up 6 bases and V 0 bases, and 5 bases lay outside the gene matches. The CDR3 is made up of 14 amino acids. Written as DNA, the CDR3 is TGTGCCTGGAGTGTCCAGGGAGGGAGCAATGAGCAGTTCTTC. Protein: CAWSVQGGSNEQFF. Variable domain in full (rest from reference TRBV30 and TRBJ2-1): SQTIHQWPATLVQPVGSPLSLECTVEGTSNPNLYWYRQAAGRGLQLLFYSVGIGQISSEVPQNLSASRPQDRQFILSSKKLLLSDSGFYLCAWSVQGGSNEQFFGPGTRLTVL.

This clonotype showed up just once. This chain links TRBV20-1 with TRBJ2-2; 9 bases fit TRBD2. CDR1 is DFQATT, CDR2 SNEGSKA, per germline (reference sequence). The CDR3 is 15 residues long. Trimming cost V 4 bases and J 7 bases; bases outside gene matches: 10. Here the CDR3 DNA reads TGCAGTGCTAAGACTAGCGGAGCGGGGCACGGGGAGCTGTTTTTT. It encodes CSAKTSGAGHGELFF.

This chain joins TRBV21-1 and TRBJ2-7; the D call of TRBD1 is as the table states it, not checked on the DNA. TRBV21-1 is a pseudogene segment. The CDR3 is made up of 15 amino acids. The CDR3 nucleotides read TGTGCCAGCAGCAAGGACAGGCGGAACGACTACGAGCAGTACTTC. Translating it yields CASSKDRRNDYEQYF.

This clonotype showed up many times. The rearrangement uses TRBV11-3 and TRBJ2-1; 10 bases fit TRBD2. With V trimmed by 1 base and J by 8 bases, 11 bases remained unmatched. The CDR3 totals 17 residues. Germline V lookup: CDR1 SGHNT, CDR2 YENEEA. The chain's CDR3 is CASSLAQRGGLEYEQFF. The CDR3 DNA sequence: TGTGCCAGCAGCTTAGCTCAGCGGGGGGGCCTTGAGTATGAGCAGTTCTTC.

This clonotype was detected many times. The chain employs TRBV20-1 and TRBJ2-5; the D is unclear. Trimming removed 7 bases from V and 0 bases from J, with 12 bases in between. Germline CDR1 DFQATT, CDR2 SNEGSKA (reference sequence). This CDR3 contains 13 residues. The CDR3 sequence: CSVVDWNQETQYF. The CDR3 DNA follows: TGCAGTGTTGTCGACTGGAACCAAGAGACCCAGTACTTC.

This clonotype came up a few times. This chain uses TRBV5-1 with TRBJ2-5, with TRBD2 matching over 10 bases. This CDR3 spans 17 amino acids. The germline gives CDR1 SGHRS, CDR2 YFSETQ. Trimming at V came to 0 bases and at J to 0 bases, leaving 5 bases not matched to a gene. CDR3 coding DNA: TGCGCCAGCAGCTTGGGACTAGCGGGTCGGTACCAAGAGACCCAGTACTTC. Amino acid sequence: CASSLGLAGRYQETQYF.